This is a list of T cell receptor beta chains from one sample in a study of T cells after yellow fever vaccination. MiXCR, applied by TCRdb to the 5' RACE reads, yields one record per CDR3 protein. The sample has 150,000 to 200,000 distinct CDR3 sequences, 7% to 10% seen once. Sample: CD8+ T cells sorted from PBMCs, taken 45 days after the yellow fever booster vaccination. The receptors shown here come from a man aged 18 to 29 who received the YFV17D yellow fever vaccine. Both conserved end residues are part of each CDR3. A D gene is named only where the DNA matches it firmly. Some rows mark clone size as missing; the rest say once, few, many or name a class of expanded clone.

TGTGCCAGCAGCTGGCCGGGACACGGGGTGAACACCGGGGAGCTGTTTTTT	CASSWPGHGVNTGELFF	TRBJ2-2	-	TRBV7-8	few
TGTGCCAGCAGTTACCCGGGGATGGACATTCAGTACTTC	CASSYPGMDIQYF	TRBJ2-4	-	TRBV6-2/TRBV6-3	many
TGTGCCAGCAGCAGGGGAAGTTTCCCTAGCACAGATACGCAGTATTTT	CASSRGSFPSTDTQYF	TRBJ2-3	-	TRBV11-2	-
TGTGCCAGCAGTGAGCTAGCGGGGGCCCCCTCCTACGAGCAGTACTTC	CASSELAGAPSYEQYF	TRBJ2-7	TRBD2	TRBV6-1	few
TGTGCCAGCAGCTTAGCGCCAGGACAGGGTAGATCAGATACGCAGTATTTT	CASSLAPGQGRSDTQYF	TRBJ2-3	TRBD1	TRBV7-6	-
TGTGCTAGTGGTTTGGGTCAGGACAACACCGGGGAGCTGTTTTTT	CASGLGQDNTGELFF	TRBJ2-2	-	TRBV12-5	-
TGTGCCAGCAGTGAACGGACGAGCTCCTACGAGCAGTACTTC	CASSERTSSYEQYF	TRBJ2-7	-	TRBV2	medium-sized
TGTGCCAGCAGCGTTAGCCCTCGGGACCCGAACACCGGGGAGCTGTTTTTT	CASSVSPRDPNTGELFF	TRBJ2-2	-	TRBV9	-
TGTGCCAGCAGCCAAGCGGGGGGCCAGGGCTATGGCTACACCTTC	CASSQAGGQGYGYTF	TRBJ1-2	-	TRBV14	-
TGCGCCAGCAGCCAAAATACCGAATCACCCCTCCACTTT	CASSQNTESPLHF	TRBJ1-6	-	TRBV4-1	few
TGTGCCAGCAGCGTAATAGGGGCCAACGTCCTGACTTTC	CASSVIGANVLTF	TRBJ2-6	-	TRBV9	few
TGTGCCAGCAGTGAATACGGGAGCAGATATAATTCACCCCTCCACTTT	CASSEYGSRYNSPLHF	TRBJ1-6	-	TRBV25-1	-
TGTGCCAGCAGCCCGTCGGGACAGAGGAACACCGGGGAGCTGTTTTTT	CASSPSGQRNTGELFF	TRBJ2-2	TRBD1	TRBV4-2	many
TGCGCCAGCAGCTTTGGGACAGGGCTCAGCTATGGCTACACCTTC	CASSFGTGLSYGYTF	TRBJ1-2	TRBD1	TRBV5-1	few
TGTGCCAGCAGCTTAGTGTTAGGGTGGAATGAGCAGTTCTTC	CASSLVLGWNEQFF	TRBJ2-1	-	TRBV7-9	few
TGTGCCAGCAGCCCCGGGGGCGCGTACAATGAGCAGTTCTTC	CASSPGGAYNEQFF	TRBJ2-1	-	TRBV7-9	-
TGCAGCGTTGAGCGCGGGGGGCGGAATGAGCAGTTCTTC	CSVERGGRNEQFF	TRBJ2-1	TRBD2	TRBV29-1	-